The rows below give T cell receptor beta chains drawn from one sample of a study of regulatory and conventional T cells in RAG deficiency. Repertoires were generated with immunoSEQ multiplex PCR, while TCRdb's copy carries only in-frame clones and drops some. Of 20,000 to 25,000 clones in the sample, 95% to 97% were seen once. Another study also made use of these data, one on regulatory T cells.

What was sequenced was CD25- CD4+ T cells sorted from blood. All receptors derive from a human donor in good health. CDR3s include the opening cysteine and the closing phenylalanine or tryptophan. Each record gives: CDR3 DNA, CDR3 protein, clone size, J gene, D gene, V gene. The D gene is left open where the match is weak. Some rows have no size entry. The others give once, few or many, or a class for an expanded clone.

TGTGCCAGCAGTGAAGTCGAAGGGGCTCAGCCCCAGCATTTT CASSEVEGAQPQHF NA TRBJ1-5 NA TRBV6-1
TGTGCCAGCAGCCAAGGCGGGACAGGGGGTCGAAACACCATATATTTT CASSQGGTGGRNTIYF NA TRBJ1-3 TRBD1 TRBV11-2
TGTGCCAGCAGCTTAGGTGGCAGGGGAGAGACCCAGTACTTC CASSLGGRGETQYF NA TRBJ2-5 NA TRBV7-7
TGTGCCAGCTCACCACAAGTAGCGGGGGGCGGTCGCGATGAGCAGTTCTTC CASSPQVAGGGRDEQFF NA TRBJ2-1 TRBD2 TRBV18
TGTGCCCACAGGGGACGGAACACTGAAGCTTTCTTT CAHRGRNTEAFF NA TRBJ1-1 TRBD1 TRBV30
TGCGCCAGCAGCTTTGATAAGCCTTGGGAGACCCAGTACTTC CASSFDKPWETQYF NA TRBJ2-5 NA TRBV5-1
TGTGCCAGCAGCTGGACACAGGGATTCCAAGAGACCCAGTACTTC CASSWTQGFQETQYF NA TRBJ2-5 NA TRBV5-6
TGCAGCGTTGCATCCGGCAGGGGGGACTATGGCTACACCTTC CSVASGRGDYGYTF NA TRBJ1-2 TRBD1 TRBV29-1
TGCGCCAGCAGCCCGTACGACCTCGGGGGGGAGACCCAGTACTTC CASSPYDLGGETQYF NA TRBJ2-5 TRBD2 TRBV4-1
TGTGCCAGCACCCATCTCCGGCAGGGGGGTCAACGTAATGAAAAACTGTTTTTT CASTHLRQGGQRNEKLFF once TRBJ1-4 TRBD1 TRBV27
TGTGCCTGGAGTGTAAACCGAGGGCCTGAAGCTTTCTTT CAWSVNRGPEAFF NA TRBJ1-1 NA TRBV30
TGTGCCAGCAGCTCGGTCGCGGGGGCGAACTACGAGCAGTACTTC CASSSVAGANYEQYF NA TRBJ2-7 NA TRBV11-2
TGTGCCTGGGAGACAGGGGGAGCCTACGAGCAGTACTTC CAWETGGAYEQYF NA TRBJ2-7 TRBD1 TRBV30
TGTGCCAGCAGTGGGCGTGGGGGGGGATTCGACAATGAGCAGTTCTTC CASSGRGGGFDNEQFF NA TRBJ2-1 TRBD2 TRBV6-1
TGCGCCAGCAGCCAAGGGGATGTATCGGCTAGCGGGGGGGCCCCCGGGGAGACCCAGTACTTC CASSQGDVSASGGAPGETQYF NA TRBJ2-5 TRBD2 TRBV4-3
TGTGCCTGGAGATTTTTCCCCGAGCGGACTGAAGCTTTCTTT CAWRFFPERTEAFF NA TRBJ1-1 NA TRBV30
TGTGCCAGCAGACAATTTTCGGGACAGACGTTATATAAACTGTTTTTT CASRQFSGQTLYKLFF few TRBJ1-4 TRBD1 TRBV6-6
TGTGCCAGCAGCTTAGAAAAGGGGCAGTCCCCCCTCCACTTT CASSLEKGQSPLHF NA TRBJ1-6 NA TRBV7-8
TGTGCCATCAGTGAGCGAATAGTCACAGATACGCAGTATTTT CAISERIVTDTQYF NA TRBJ2-3 NA TRBV10-3
TGTGCCAGCAGCCGGAGTCTAGATAGGACCTACGAGCAGTACTTC CASSRSLDRTYEQYF NA TRBJ2-7 NA TRBV27
TGTGCCTGGAGTGCGGGACAGGGGGCAACTAATGAAAAACTGTTTTTT CAWSAGQGATNEKLFF NA TRBJ1-4 TRBD1 TRBV30
TGTGCCAGCTCCCTGGGGGGGCCCGGTCAGCCCCAGCATTTT CASSLGGPGQPQHF NA TRBJ1-5 NA TRBV28
TGTGCCAGCAGCTCCAGGACTAGCGGGAGTCACAATGAGCAGTTCTTC CASSSRTSGSHNEQFF NA TRBJ2-1 TRBD2 TRBV7-3
TGTGCCAGCAGCTTAGGCGGGGGGGCGAACACCGGGGAGCTGTTTTTT CASSLGGGANTGELFF NA TRBJ2-2 TRBD2 TRBV7-8
TGTGCCAGCAGCCAAGATGAGGGGGTAGGTTTTCCGGGTGCTTTCTTT CASSQDEGVGFPGAFF NA TRBJ1-1 NA TRBV4-2
TGTGCCAGCAGCGCCGGACATGCTTTAGGCGGCTACACCTTC CASSAGHALGGYTF once TRBJ1-2 NA TRBV7-2
TGTGCCAGCAGTTTATCGAGGACAGGGAATAATTCACCCCTCCACTTT CASSLSRTGNNSPLHF NA TRBJ1-6 TRBD1 TRBV27
TGTGCCTGGACCCACCAGGGGGCAGAGGCTTTCTTT CAWTHQGAEAFF NA TRBJ1-1 TRBD1 TRBV30
TGTGCCAGCAGTTTTAATGGGGGGTATACGCAGTATTTT CASSFNGGYTQYF NA TRBJ2-3 NA TRBV28
TGCGCCAGCAGCCAACCTGGAGGACAGCCACAAAACTTT CASSQPGGQPQNF NA TRBJ1-6 NA TRBV4-3
TGCAGCGTTGAAGGTTTAAAGGGACAGCACTATGGCTACACCTTC CSVEGLKGQHYGYTF once TRBJ1-2 TRBD1 TRBV29-1
TGTGCCAGCAGTTTCTACACAGGGGCGGACACAGATACGCAGTATTTT CASSFYTGADTDTQYF NA TRBJ2-3 TRBD1 TRBV27
TGTGCCAGCAGCCAAGCTAGCGGGGGGGCCAGATCAACCGGGGAGCTGTTTTTT CASSQASGGARSTGELFF NA TRBJ2-2 TRBD2 TRBV4-2
TGTGCCAGCAGGACAGGGAATAATCAGCCCCAGCATTTT CASRTGNNQPQHF NA TRBJ1-5 TRBD1 TRBV6-5
TGTGCCAGTAGTATATCCGGGGCAGGGGGTGAAAAAGCTTTCTTT CASSISGAGGEKAFF NA TRBJ1-1 TRBD1 TRBV19
TGTGCCAGCAGTCCACAGGGATTCATGAACACTGAAGCTTTCTTT CASSPQGFMNTEAFF NA TRBJ1-1 NA TRBV2
TGTGCCAGTAGTATACAGGGGAGAGGGGAGACCCAGTACTTC CASSIQGRGETQYF NA TRBJ2-5 NA TRBV19
TGTGCCAGTAGCCGGGACAGGGGAGTCCATCAGCCCCAGCATTTT CASSRDRGVHQPQHF NA TRBJ1-5 TRBD1 TRBV19
TGCGCCAGCAGCTTGGTGTCAGTTCAAGAGACCCAGTACTTC CASSLVSVQETQYF NA TRBJ2-5 NA TRBV5-1
TGTGCCAGCAGCCGAACCGTGAGGGGAGCAATGGTGGCGGGGGTGGCTCGCGGGGAGCTGTTTTTT CASSRTVRGAMVAGVARGELFF NA TRBJ2-2 TRBD2 TRBV7-8
TGTGCCAGCAGTGAAAGGGGGACCTATGGCTACACCTTC CASSERGTYGYTF NA TRBJ1-2 NA TRBV2
TGTGCCAGCAGCTTCTTTCGCGGGGGCACTGAAGCTTTCTTT CASSFFRGGTEAFF NA TRBJ1-1 NA TRBV5-4
TGTGCCAGCTCACCAGGCGGGACGATGAGTAATGAAAAACTGTTTTTT CASSPGGTMSNEKLFF once TRBJ1-4 NA TRBV18
TGTGCCAGTAGTATGAATGGCATTCGGGTGAACACTGAAGCTTTCTTT CASSMNGIRVNTEAFF NA TRBJ1-1 NA TRBV19
TGTGCCACCAGCAGAGCGGGACTCCGCGGCTACACCTTC CATSRAGLRGYTF NA TRBJ1-2 NA TRBV15
TGTGCCAGCAGCTTGGGGACAGGAAATAATTCCCCCCTCCACTTT CASSLGTGNNSPLHF NA TRBJ1-6 TRBD1 TRBV5-6
TGTGCCAGCATCCCAGGGGATTGGAACTATGGCTACACCTTC CASIPGDWNYGYTF NA TRBJ1-2 NA TRBV28
TGTGCCAGCAGTTTGTGGGGGCGCGGCCGGGAAAAACTGTTTTTT CASSLWGRGREKLFF NA TRBJ1-4 NA TRBV28
TGTGCCAGCAAAGTTACCTGGCGGGGGCAAGAGACCCAGTACTTC CASKVTWRGQETQYF NA TRBJ2-5 TRBD2 TRBV2
TGTGCCAGCAGCCACCGCGATGACAGCCAAGAGACCCAGTACTTC CASSHRDDSQETQYF NA TRBJ2-5 NA TRBV2
TGTGCCAGCAGTTATGACGACAGCACCTACGAGCAGTACTTC CASSYDDSTYEQYF once TRBJ2-7 NA TRBV2
TGTGCCTGGGTCGACAGGGGCTATAATTCACCCCTCCACTTT CAWVDRGYNSPLHF NA TRBJ1-6 TRBD1 TRBV30
TGTGCCAGCACCCAGAGCGGGACAAAGAACTCACCCCTCCACTTT CASTQSGTKNSPLHF NA TRBJ1-6 NA TRBV7-2
TGTGCCGCGACGGGGGGGAGGACCTACAATGAGCAGTTCTTC CAATGGRTYNEQFF NA TRBJ2-1 TRBD2 TRBV10-3
TGTGCCAGCAGCCCAACGGGGAGCACAGATACGCAGTATTTT CASSPTGSTDTQYF NA TRBJ2-3 NA TRBV11-2